The 7 T cell receptor beta chains reported below all come from one sample, sequenced in a study of radiation and T cells in renal cell carcinoma. The table came from immunoSEQ multiplex PCR; TCRdb's copy has only in-frame clones and leaves some out. Of some 150,000 clones detected, 75% to 90% appear once; the ten largest clones hold around a sixth. Time point here: blood 4 weeks post-SBRT, at nephrectomy. Treatment specified: 15 Gy SBRT to primary tumor, nephrectomy 4 weeks later. The sample here was blood, taken from a patient whose treatment included radiotherapy and nephrectomy. All receptors come from a woman in her fifties or sixties with renal cell carcinoma.

The chain employs TRBV19 and TRBJ1-2; 11 bases map to TRBD1. From germline, CDR1 is LNHDA and CDR2 SQIVND (reference sequence). The CDR3 contains 15 residues. With 10 bases clipped from V and 7 bases from J, the junction kept 14 bases outside the gene matches. As DNA, the CDR3 is TGTGCCACCCCGGGACAGGGGGGCCCTGGGAGTGGCTACACCTTC. It is translated as CATPGQGGPGSGYTF.

The genes are TRBV18 and TRBJ1-1; 7 nucleotides agree with TRBD1. CDR3 length equals 14 residues. Germline V gene sequence: CDR1 KGHSH, CDR2 LQKENI. Trimming at V came to 3 bases and at J to 6 bases, leaving 7 bases not matched to a gene. This chain's CDR3 is CASSPRQGDAEAFF. CDR3 DNA: TGTGCCAGCTCACCGAGACAGGGCGACGCTGAAGCTTTCTTT.

The chain has TRBV7-2 and TRBJ2-1, with TRBD2 matching 11 bases. Germline loops: CDR1 SGHTA, CDR2 FQGNSA. J gave up 8 bases and V 3 bases, and 6 bases lay outside the gene matches. The CDR3 has 15 residues. The CDR3 DNA reads TGTGCCAGCAGCTTTTCCGGGACTAGCGGTCATGAGCAGTTCTTC. It translates to CASSFSGTSGHEQFF.

Many counts were recorded for this clone. The chain couples TRBV7-9 to TRBJ2-7, with D perhaps matching TRBD2 (5 bases). CDR3 length: 12 amino acids. The germline gives CDR1 SEHNR, CDR2 FQNEAQ (reference sequence). Trimming pared 3 bases from V and 6 bases from J, leaving 9 bases between. The CDR3: CASSFLSGEQYF. Written as DNA, the CDR3 is TGTGCCAGCAGCTTTTTAAGCGGCGAGCAGTACTTC.

The chain links TRBV5-1 to TRBJ1-1; D is perhaps TRBD1 (6 bases). Deletions cut 1 base from V and 5 bases from J, with 15 bases between. The CDR3 contains 15 residues. Germline assignment: CDR1 SGHRS and CDR2 YFSETQ. This CDR3 is CASSLSGTQGTEAFF. The CDR3 DNA follows: TGCGCCAGCAGCTTGTCTGGGACCCAGGGGACTGAAGCTTTCTTT.

The J gene is TRBJ1-2, the V gene TRBV6-6; no clear D. Trimming left V 5 bases short and J 6 bases short, with 4 bases between. CDR3 length: 10 residues. Germline CDR1 MNHNY, CDR2 SVGAGI (reference sequence). The CDR3: CASSRDGYTF. The DNA of the CDR3 is TGTGCCAGCAGTCGGGATGGCTACACCTTC.

In this sample, this clone turned up a few times. The chain joins TRBV5-6 to TRBJ1-2, with D possibly being TRBD1 (5 bases). The germline gives CDR1 SGHDT, CDR2 YYEEEE. The CDR3 covers 14 residues. V was cut by 2 bases and J by 0 bases, with 8 bases left in between. The CDR3 DNA sequence: TGTGCCAGCAGCTTCGGGGGGACTAACTATGGCTACACCTTC. It translates to CASSFGGTNYGYTF.